What follows are 29 T cell receptor beta chains derived from one specimen sequenced in a study of T cell repertoires in ileal Crohn's disease. The data were produced by immunoSEQ multiplex PCR, yet TCRdb's version contains in-frame clones alone and is incomplete. The sample records some 14,000 clones, roughly 80% being singletons. Sequenced: ileal tissue. The receptor set was obtained from an adult with Crohn's disease.

V is TRBV5-6 and J is TRBJ1-2, with TRBD1 matching over 9 bases. Trimming removed 5 bases from V and 5 bases from J; junction bases left unmatched: 7. The CDR3 extends over 14 amino acids. Germline V lookup: CDR1 SGHDT, CDR2 YYEEEE. Here the CDR3 DNA reads TGTGCCAGCAGACAAACAGGGGGCCGGTATGGCTACACCTTC. Translation gives CASRQTGGRYGYTF.

The gene calls are TRBV4-1 and TRBJ2-5; TRBD2 agrees at 7 bases. CDR3 size: 17 residues. Germline lookup yields CDR1 MGHRA and CDR2 YSYEKL. V was clipped by 4 bases and J by 2 bases; unmatched bases: 13. For the CDR3, the DNA is TGCGCCAGCAGCCCAAACCCCAATGCGGGGGTGCAAGAGACCCAGTACTTC. As protein: CASSPNPNAGVQETQYF.

The chain has TRBV7-3 and TRBJ2-7; 9 bases are shared with TRBD1. CDR1 is SGHTA, CDR2 FQGTGA, per germline. There are 14 residues in the CDR3. V lost 4 bases, J lost 7 bases, and 8 bases stayed unmatched. The CDR3 spells CASSSRDRVGEQYF. Here the CDR3 DNA reads TGTGCCAGCAGCTCCCGGGACAGGGTTGGGGAGCAGTACTTC.

J is TRBJ2-7 and V is TRBV2; D call uncertain. The germline gives CDR1 SNHLY, CDR2 FYNNEI. The CDR3 spans 13 residues. Trimming cost V 5 bases and J 2 bases, with 10 bases left between them. The CDR3 DNA sequence: TGTGCCAGCAGTTGGATAGCAGCCTACGAGCAGTACTTC. As protein: CASSWIAAYEQYF.

The genes are TRBV5-4 and TRBJ2-1, with 8 bases lining up with TRBD2. The CDR3 contains 16 residues. V trimming: 4 bases; J trimming: 4 bases; junction bases outside the gene matches: 10. In germline, CDR1 is SGHNT, CDR2 YYREEE (reference sequence). Here the CDR3 reads CASSQASGRGYNEQFF. The CDR3 DNA follows: TGTGCCAGCAGCCAAGCAAGCGGGAGAGGGTACAATGAGCAGTTCTTC.

The V gene is TRBV7-9, the J gene TRBJ2-7, with D possibly being TRBD1 (6 bases). This CDR3 is 14 amino acids long. The ends were cut back, 4 bases at V and 0 bases at J, with 10 bases in the middle. Germline CDR1 is SEHNR and CDR2 is FQNEAQ (reference sequence). In DNA, the CDR3 is TGTGCCAGCAGCTCAGGACAGCCCTCCTACGAGCAGTACTTC. This encodes CASSSGQPSYEQYF.

The chain recombines TRBV7-2 with TRBJ1-6; 9 bases are a match to TRBD1. Germline assignment: CDR1 SGHTA and CDR2 FQGNSA. There are 15 residues in the CDR3. Trimming at V came to 5 bases and at J to 9 bases, leaving 8 bases not matched to a gene. The chain's CDR3 is CASSPRTGEGSPLHF. CDR3 in DNA: TGTGCCAGCAGCCCTAGGACAGGGGAGGGTTCACCCCTCCACTTT.

The chain uses TRBV5-4 and TRBJ1-5, with D tentatively TRBD1 (5 bases). The CDR3 runs 14 residues. Trimming stripped 1 base from V and 3 bases from J, with 8 bases between. In germline, CDR1 is SGHNT, CDR2 YYREEE (reference sequence). CDR3 region: CASSLRGPNQPQHF. The CDR3 bases are TGTGCCAGCAGCTTGAGGGGCCCCAATCAGCCCCAGCATTTT.

The CDR3 DNA sequence: TGTGCCAGTAGTACAACAGGGGTGGCCTATGGCTACACCTTC. Protein product: CASSTTGVAYGYTF. The V call is TRBV19, the J call TRBJ1-2; 7 bases are a match to TRBD1. The CDR3 contains 14 residues. CDR1 and CDR2 (germline): LNHDA, SQIVND (reference sequence). The V and J ends lost 4 bases and 4 bases, in that order; junction bases with no gene match: 6.

This chain connects TRBV6-6 to TRBJ2-4; D perhaps matches TRBD1 (5 bases). CDR3 length equals 16 residues. In germline, CDR1 is MNHNY, CDR2 SVGAGI (reference sequence). Between the trimmed V and J ends, which lost 0 bases and 0 bases, there was a span of 9 bases. CDR3 residues: CASSYSLGVAKNIQYF. In nucleotides, the CDR3 is TGTGCCAGCAGTTACTCCCTAGGGGTAGCCAAAAACATTCAGTACTTC.

The chain carries TRBV5-6 and TRBJ2-4; 11 positions match TRBD2. Germline trimming cut 5 bases from V and 8 bases from J; bases unmatched to any gene: 3. Germline loops: CDR1 SGHDT, CDR2 YYEEEE. CDR3 size: 13 residues. For the CDR3, the DNA is TGTGCCAGCAGGCTAGCGGGGGGTGACATTCAGTACTTC. Translated, it gives CASRLAGGDIQYF.

In DNA, the CDR3 is TGTGCCAGCAGGATCTACAGGGAGGGGAATTCACCCCTCCACTTT. It is translated as CASRIYREGNSPLHF. The V and J genes are TRBV7-9 and TRBJ1-6; the D gene is possibly TRBD1 (6 bases). This CDR3 is built from 15 residues. Germline values: CDR1 SEHNR, CDR2 FQNEAQ (reference sequence). Trimming took 6 bases from V and 7 from J, leaving 16 bases between them.

The rearrangement joins TRBV5-1 to TRBJ2-7; D possibly corresponds to TRBD2 (6 bases). Germline V gene sequence: CDR1 SGHRS, CDR2 YFSETQ. The CDR3 has 14 residues. Trimming removed 4 bases from V and 6 bases from J, with 17 bases in between. Here the CDR3 DNA reads TGCGCCAGCAGCGAACAAGGACTGACTAGCGAGCAGTACTTC. Translating gives CASSEQGLTSEQYF.

The chain couples TRBV6-5 to TRBJ2-7, with TRBD1 matching 7 bases. In germline, CDR1 is MNHEY, CDR2 SVGAGI. The J segment lost 5 bases and the V segment lost 0 bases, leaving 7 bases of the junction unmatched. CDR3 size: 15 residues. The CDR3: CASSYSSTGMNEQYF. The CDR3 DNA reads TGTGCCAGCAGTTACTCGTCGACAGGGATGAACGAGCAGTACTTC.

V usage is TRBV5-1 and J usage is TRBJ2-7; TRBD2 is a possible D gene (6 bases). This CDR3 comprises 13 residues. CDR1 is SGHRS and CDR2 is YFSETQ in the germline V gene. The V end was cut by 6 bases, the J end by 6 bases, with 16 bases between. The CDR3: CASTRRVGGEQYF. In nucleotides, the CDR3 is TGCGCCAGCACTCGTCGGGTGGGGGGCGAGCAGTACTTC.

In DNA form, the CDR3 reads TGCGCCAGCAGTTGGGACATTAATCAGCCCCAGCATTTT. Translating it yields CASSWDINQPQHF. The rearrangement uses TRBV23-1 and TRBJ1-5; D may be TRBD1 (6 bases). TRBV23-1 is an open reading frame whose function is uncertain. The germline V and J ends were trimmed by 5 bases and 4 bases, with 9 bases remaining between them. This CDR3 contains 13 residues.

The chain uses TRBV19 and TRBJ2-7, with D uncertain. V was cut by 6 bases and J by 6 bases, with 15 bases left in between. Germline loops: CDR1 LNHDA, CDR2 SQIVND (reference sequence). CDR3 length: 13 amino acids. The CDR3 DNA reads TGTGCCAGTAGCCAGGTAATTTATGGCGAGCAGTACTTC. Its translation is CASSQVIYGEQYF.

V usage is TRBV4-3 and J usage is TRBJ2-2; D gene uncertain. The CDR3 has 14 residues. With 1 base removed from V and 3 bases from J, the gap between germline ends came to 6 bases. Germline V CDR1 and CDR2: LGHNA, YSLEER. The CDR3 DNA reads as TGCGCCAGCAGCCAAGGTCAATACACCGGGGAGCTGTTTTTT. It specifies CASSQGQYTGELFF.

V and J are TRBV5-4 and TRBJ2-5; TRBD2 matches at 11 bases. In germline, CDR1 is SGHNT, CDR2 YYREEE (reference sequence). Trimming removed 2 bases from V and 2 bases from J; junction bases left unmatched: 5. The CDR3 sequence is 16 residues long. CDR3 nucleotides: TGTGCCAGCAGCTTTCCGACTAGCGGGGCACAAGAGACCCAGTACTTC. It encodes CASSFPTSGAQETQYF.

The V call is TRBV6-5, the J call TRBJ2-5; 10 nucleotides match TRBD2. The CDR3 is 16 amino acids. Germline CDR1 MNHEY, CDR2 SVGAGI. V lost 0 bases to trimming and J lost 4 bases; unmatched junction nucleotides: 5. DNA for the CDR3: TGTGCCAGCAGTTACTCGAACCTAGCGGGAGTAGAGACCCAGTACTTC. This codes for CASSYSNLAGVETQYF.

The CDR3 loop is CASSLGSGKLFF. CDR3 in DNA: TGTGCCAGCAGTTTAGGGAGTGGAAAACTGTTTTTT. This chain links TRBV6-5 with TRBJ1-4; D remains ambiguous. The CDR3 totals 12 residues. The V end was cut by 4 bases, the J end by 10 bases, with 10 bases between. The germline gives CDR1 MNHEY, CDR2 SVGAGI.

This clone was recorded a few times. In nucleotides, the CDR3 is TGTGCCAGCAGGGTTTTGGGACAGACCAATGAGCAGTTCTTC. Translating gives CASRVLGQTNEQFF. The V call is TRBV11-2, the J call TRBJ2-1, with TRBD1 matching over 7 bases. Germline trimming cut 6 bases from V and 6 bases from J; bases unmatched to any gene: 8. Per germline, CDR1 SGHAT and CDR2 FQNNGV. There are 14 residues in the CDR3.

The gene calls are TRBV4-3 and TRBJ2-1; no clear D gene. The V end was cut by 0 bases, the J end by 7 bases, with 13 bases between. The CDR3 is 15 amino acids. Germline CDR1 reads LGHNA; CDR2 reads YSLEER. CDR3 loop: CASSQDSGLWNEQFF. CDR3 coding DNA: TGCGCCAGCAGCCAAGACTCCGGGTTATGGAATGAGCAGTTCTTC.

In DNA form, the CDR3 reads TGCAGCACCAGGACAGGGGGATTGGGTGGCTACACCTTC. As protein: CSTRTGGLGGYTF. The J gene is TRBJ1-2, the V gene TRBV29-1, with 10 bases lining up with TRBD1. The CDR3 consists of 13 residues. The germline V gene has CDR1 SQVTM and CDR2 ANQGSEA. V was pared by 8 bases and J by 7 bases, with 10 bases of the junction left unmatched.

The V and J genes are TRBV7-9 and TRBJ1-6; D is perhaps TRBD1 (6 bases). This CDR3 has 15 amino acids. Germline CDR1 reads SEHNR; CDR2 reads FQNEAQ (reference sequence). V dropped 5 bases and J dropped 9 bases, with 17 bases sitting between them. Here the CDR3 reads CASSPGAGVASPLHF. The CDR3 DNA follows: TGTGCCAGCAGCCCCGGCGCAGGGGTGGCTTCACCCCTCCACTTT.

V is TRBV7-8 and J is TRBJ1-5, with D possibly matching TRBD1 (5 bases). CDR3 length equals 14 residues. Trimming took 2 bases from V and 9 from J, leaving 14 bases between them. The germline gives CDR1 SGHVS, CDR2 FQNEAQ. CDR3 in amino acids: CASSLSGRVRPQHF. As DNA, the CDR3 is TGTGCCAGCAGCTTAAGTGGCAGGGTACGGCCCCAGCATTTT.

Only one count was recorded for this clone. The V and J genes are TRBV19 and TRBJ1-1, with D perhaps TRBD1 (5 bases). Trimming removed 5 bases at V and 9 bases at J, with 25 bases between. The CDR3 loop spans 16 amino acids. Germline CDR1 is LNHDA and CDR2 is SQIVND (reference sequence). CDR3 loop: CASSPRLDIGRNKAFF. The CDR3 region has the DNA TGTGCCAGTAGTCCAAGGTTGGACATTGGACGCAACAAAGCTTTCTTT.

This clone was observed a few times. The chain employs TRBV2 and TRBJ2-5, with 7 bases aligning to TRBD2. The J segment lost 0 bases and the V segment lost 5 bases, leaving 9 bases of the junction unmatched. The CDR3 contains 16 residues. Germline lookup yields CDR1 SNHLY and CDR2 FYNNEI. The CDR3 DNA is TGTGCCAGCAGTCAACCCTCAAGCGGGAACCAAGAGACCCAGTACTTC. As protein: CASSQPSSGNQETQYF.

The rearrangement joins TRBV5-3 to TRBJ2-7; 14 bases align to TRBD2. TRBV5-3 is an open reading frame, and its role is uncertain. The junction had 18 bases not matched to a gene; V was cut back by 1 base and J by 0 bases. The CDR3 consists of 22 residues. For the CDR3, the DNA is TGTGCCAGAAGCTTGTGGGATGAGCGGGGACTAGCGGGAGTCCTAAGCTCCTACGAGCAGTACTTC. Translating it yields CARSLWDERGLAGVLSSYEQYF.